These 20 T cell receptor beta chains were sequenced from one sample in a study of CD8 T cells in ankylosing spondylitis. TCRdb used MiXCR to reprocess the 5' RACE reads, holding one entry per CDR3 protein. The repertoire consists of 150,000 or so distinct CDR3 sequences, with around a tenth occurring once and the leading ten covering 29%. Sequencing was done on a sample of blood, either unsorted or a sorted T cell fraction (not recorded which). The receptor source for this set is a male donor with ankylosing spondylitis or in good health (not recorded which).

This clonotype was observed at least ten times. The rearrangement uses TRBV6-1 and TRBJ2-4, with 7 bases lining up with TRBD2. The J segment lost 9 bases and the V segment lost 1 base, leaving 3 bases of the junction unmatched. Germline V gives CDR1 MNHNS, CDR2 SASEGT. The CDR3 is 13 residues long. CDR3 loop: CASSEGLAVIQYF. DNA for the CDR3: TGTGCCAGCAGTGAAGGACTAGCCGTCATTCAGTACTTC.

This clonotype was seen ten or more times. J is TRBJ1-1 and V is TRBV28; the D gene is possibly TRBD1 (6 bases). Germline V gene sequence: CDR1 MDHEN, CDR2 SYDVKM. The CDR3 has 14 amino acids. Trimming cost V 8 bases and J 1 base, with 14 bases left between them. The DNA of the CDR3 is TGTGCCAGCCTCGGGGGGGCACGGAACACTGAAGCTTTCTTT. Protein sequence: CASLGGARNTEAFF.

The CDR3, as DNA: TGTGCCAGCAGGGGGGGCGGCTTGAGCTCCTATAATTCACCCCTCCACTTT. This gives the protein CASRGGGLSSYNSPLHF. J is TRBJ1-6 and V is TRBV6-5; tentative D call: TRBD1 (6 bases). The V and J ends lost 6 bases and 0 bases respectively, with 15 bases between them. Germline CDR1 MNHEY, CDR2 SVGAGI. CDR3 size: 17 residues.

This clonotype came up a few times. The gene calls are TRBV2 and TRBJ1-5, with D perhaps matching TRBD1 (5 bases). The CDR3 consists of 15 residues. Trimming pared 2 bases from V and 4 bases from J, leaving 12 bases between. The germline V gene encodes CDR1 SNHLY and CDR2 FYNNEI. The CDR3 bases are TGTGCCAGCAGTGAAAACGGGGGGTCTAATCAGCCCCAGCATTTT. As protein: CASSENGGSNQPQHF.

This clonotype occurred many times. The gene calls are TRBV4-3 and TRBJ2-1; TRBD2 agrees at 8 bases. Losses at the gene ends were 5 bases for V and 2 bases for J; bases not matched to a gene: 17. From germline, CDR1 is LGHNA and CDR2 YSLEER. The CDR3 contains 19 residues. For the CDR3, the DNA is TGCGCCAGCAGCTTGAGTCTCCCCTTTAGCGGGGAGACCTACAATGAGCAGTTCTTC. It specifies CASSLSLPFSGETYNEQFF.

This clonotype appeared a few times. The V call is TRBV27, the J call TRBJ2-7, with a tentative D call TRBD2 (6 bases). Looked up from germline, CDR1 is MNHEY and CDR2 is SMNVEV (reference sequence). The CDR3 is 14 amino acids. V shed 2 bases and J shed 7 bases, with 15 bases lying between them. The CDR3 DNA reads TGTGCCAGCAGTTTAATGGTCGGAGGGCGTGAGCAGTACTTC. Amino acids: CASSLMVGGREQYF.

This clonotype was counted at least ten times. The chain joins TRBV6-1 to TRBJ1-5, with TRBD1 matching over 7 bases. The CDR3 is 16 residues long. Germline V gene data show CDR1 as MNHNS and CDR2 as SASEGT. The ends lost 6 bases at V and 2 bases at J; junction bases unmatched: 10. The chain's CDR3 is CASRTTGEGGNQPQHF. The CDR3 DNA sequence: TGTGCCAGCAGAACTACAGGGGAAGGAGGCAATCAGCCCCAGCATTTT.

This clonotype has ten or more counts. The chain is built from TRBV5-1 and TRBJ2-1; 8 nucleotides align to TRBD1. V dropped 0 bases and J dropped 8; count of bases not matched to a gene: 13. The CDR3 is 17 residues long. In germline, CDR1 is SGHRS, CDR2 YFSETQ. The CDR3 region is CASSLEFGQGRGDEQFF. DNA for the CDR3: TGCGCCAGCAGCTTGGAGTTCGGACAGGGTCGGGGCGATGAGCAGTTCTTC. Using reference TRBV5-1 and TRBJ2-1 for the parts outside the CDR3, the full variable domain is KAGVTQTPRYLIKTRGQQVTLSCSPISGHRSVSWYQQTPGQGLQFLFEYFSETQRNKGNFPGRFSGRQFSNSRSEMNVSTLELGDSALYLCASSLEFGQGRGDEQFFGPGTRLTVL.

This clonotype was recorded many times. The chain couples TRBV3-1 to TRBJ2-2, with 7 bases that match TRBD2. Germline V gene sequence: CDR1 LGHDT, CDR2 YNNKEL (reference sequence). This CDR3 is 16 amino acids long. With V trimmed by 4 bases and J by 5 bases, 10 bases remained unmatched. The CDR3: CASSPGTGGGTGELFF. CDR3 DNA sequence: TGTGCCAGCAGCCCGGGAACGGGAGGAGGTACCGGGGAGCTGTTTTTT.

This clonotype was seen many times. In DNA, the CDR3 is TGCAGTTCGACTAGCGGGAGAGGTGGTGAGCAGTTCTTC. Translation gives CSSTSGRGGEQFF. The chain couples TRBV20-1 to TRBJ2-1; 12 bases are a match to TRBD2. J gave up 9 bases and V 8 bases, and 8 bases lay outside the gene matches. Per the germline V gene, CDR1 is DFQATT and CDR2 is SNEGSKA (reference sequence). The CDR3 totals 13 residues.

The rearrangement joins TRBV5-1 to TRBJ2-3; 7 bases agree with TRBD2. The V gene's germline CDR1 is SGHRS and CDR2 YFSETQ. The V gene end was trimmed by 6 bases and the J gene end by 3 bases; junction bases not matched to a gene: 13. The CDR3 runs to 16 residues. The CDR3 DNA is TGCGCCAGCAAATGGACTGCGGGAGCCGGTACAGATACGCAGTATTTT. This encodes CASKWTAGAGTDTQYF.

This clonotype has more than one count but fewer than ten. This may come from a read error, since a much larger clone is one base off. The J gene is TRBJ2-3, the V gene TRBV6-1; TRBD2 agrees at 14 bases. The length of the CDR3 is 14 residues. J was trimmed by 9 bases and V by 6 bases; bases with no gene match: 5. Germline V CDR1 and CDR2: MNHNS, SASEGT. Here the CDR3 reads CASSLGLAGGTQYF. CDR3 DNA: TGTGCCAGCAGCCTCGGACTAGCGGGAGGAACGCAGTATTTT.

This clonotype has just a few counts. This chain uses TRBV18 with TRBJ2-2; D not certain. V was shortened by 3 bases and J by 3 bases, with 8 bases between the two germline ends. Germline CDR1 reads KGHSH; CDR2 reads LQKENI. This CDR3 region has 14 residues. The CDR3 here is CASSPNVDTGELFF. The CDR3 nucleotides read TGTGCCAGCTCACCGAATGTGGACACCGGGGAGCTGTTTTTT.

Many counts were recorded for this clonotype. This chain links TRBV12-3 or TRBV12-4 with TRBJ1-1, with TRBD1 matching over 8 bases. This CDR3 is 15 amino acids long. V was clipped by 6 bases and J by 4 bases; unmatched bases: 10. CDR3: CASSKKQGGGTEAFF. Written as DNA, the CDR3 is TGTGCCAGCAGCAAAAAACAGGGGGGAGGCACTGAAGCTTTCTTT.

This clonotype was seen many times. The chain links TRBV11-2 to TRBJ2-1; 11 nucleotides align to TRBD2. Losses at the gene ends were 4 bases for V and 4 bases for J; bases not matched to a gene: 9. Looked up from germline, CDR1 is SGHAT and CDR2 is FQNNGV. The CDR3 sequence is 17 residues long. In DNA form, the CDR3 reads TGTGCCAGCAGCTACGGACTAGCGGGCTTGGGGTACAATGAGCAGTTCTTC. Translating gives CASSYGLAGLGYNEQFF.

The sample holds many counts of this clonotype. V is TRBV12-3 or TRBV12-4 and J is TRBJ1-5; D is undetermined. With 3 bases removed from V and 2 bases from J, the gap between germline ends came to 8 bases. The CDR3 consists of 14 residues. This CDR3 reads CASSLGIGNQPQHF. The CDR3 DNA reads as TGTGCCAGCAGTTTGGGGATAGGCAATCAGCCCCAGCATTTT.

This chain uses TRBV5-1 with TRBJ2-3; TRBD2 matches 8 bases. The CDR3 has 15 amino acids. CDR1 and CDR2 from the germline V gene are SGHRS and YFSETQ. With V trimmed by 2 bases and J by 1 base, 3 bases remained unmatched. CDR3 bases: TGCGCCAGCAGCTTTGCGGGAGGCCGCACAGATACGCAGTATTTT. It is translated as CASSFAGGRTDTQYF.

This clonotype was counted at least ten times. The chain's CDR3 is CASSIRGQNTEAFF. The CDR3 DNA is TGTGCCAGTAGTATAAGGGGGCAGAACACTGAAGCTTTCTTT. The J gene is TRBJ1-1, the V gene TRBV19; 7 bases agree with TRBD1. J was trimmed by 1 base and V by 2 bases; bases with no gene match: 1. The CDR3 contains 14 residues. Germline assignment: CDR1 LNHDA and CDR2 SQIVND (reference sequence).

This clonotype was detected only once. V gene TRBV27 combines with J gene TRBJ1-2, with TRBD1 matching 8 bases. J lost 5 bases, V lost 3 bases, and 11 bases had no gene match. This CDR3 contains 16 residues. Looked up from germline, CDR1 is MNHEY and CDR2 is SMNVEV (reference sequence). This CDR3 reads CASSFLGQGAWYGYTF. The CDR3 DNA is TGTGCCAGCAGTTTCTTGGGGCAGGGGGCTTGGTATGGCTACACCTTC.

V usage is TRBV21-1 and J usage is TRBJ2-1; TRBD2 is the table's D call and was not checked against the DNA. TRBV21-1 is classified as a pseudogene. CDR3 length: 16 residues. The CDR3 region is CASSSKRVLSYNEQFF. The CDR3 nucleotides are TGTGCCAGCAGCTCTAAGCGGGTCCTCTCCTACAATGAGCAGTTCTTC.